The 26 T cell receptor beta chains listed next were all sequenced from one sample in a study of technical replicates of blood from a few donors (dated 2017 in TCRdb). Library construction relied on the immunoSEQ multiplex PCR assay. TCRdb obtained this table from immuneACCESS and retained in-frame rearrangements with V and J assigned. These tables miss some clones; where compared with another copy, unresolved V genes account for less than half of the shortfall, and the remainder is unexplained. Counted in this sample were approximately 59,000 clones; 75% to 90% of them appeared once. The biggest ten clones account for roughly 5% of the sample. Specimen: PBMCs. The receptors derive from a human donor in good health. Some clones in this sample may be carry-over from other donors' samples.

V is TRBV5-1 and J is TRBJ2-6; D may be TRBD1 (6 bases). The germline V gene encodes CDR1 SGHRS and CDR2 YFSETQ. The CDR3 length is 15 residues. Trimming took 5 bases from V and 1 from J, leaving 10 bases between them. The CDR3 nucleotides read TGCGCCAGCAGTTTAGGGGGTTCTGGGGCCAACGTCCTGACTTTC. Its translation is CASSLGGSGANVLTF. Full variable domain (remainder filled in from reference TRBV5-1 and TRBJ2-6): KAGVTQTPRYLIKTRGQQVTLSCSPISGHRSVSWYQQTPGQGLQFLFEYFSETQRNKGNFPGRFSGRQFSNSRSEMNVSTLELGDSALYLCASSLGGSGANVLTFGAGSRLTVL.

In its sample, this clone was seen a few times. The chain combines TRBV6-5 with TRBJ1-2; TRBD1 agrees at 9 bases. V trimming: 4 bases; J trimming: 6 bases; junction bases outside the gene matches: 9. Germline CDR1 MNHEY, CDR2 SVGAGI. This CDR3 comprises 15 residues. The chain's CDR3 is CASSWDGTGRDGYTF. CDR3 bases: TGTGCCAGCAGTTGGGACGGGACAGGGAGGGATGGCTACACCTTC.

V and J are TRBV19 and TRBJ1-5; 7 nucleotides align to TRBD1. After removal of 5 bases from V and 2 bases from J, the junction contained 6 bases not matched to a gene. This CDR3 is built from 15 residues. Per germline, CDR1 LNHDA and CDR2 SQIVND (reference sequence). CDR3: CASSPGTVGNQPQHF. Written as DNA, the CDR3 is TGTGCCAGTAGTCCCGGGACAGTGGGCAATCAGCCCCAGCATTTT.

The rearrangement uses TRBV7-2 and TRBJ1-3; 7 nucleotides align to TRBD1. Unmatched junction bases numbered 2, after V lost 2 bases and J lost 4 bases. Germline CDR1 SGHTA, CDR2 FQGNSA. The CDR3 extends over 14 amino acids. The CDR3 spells CASSLLQGGNTIYF. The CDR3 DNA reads TGTGCCAGCAGCTTACTACAGGGGGGAAACACCATATATTTT.

The CDR3 nucleotides are TGTGCCAGCAGGCCAACTAGCGGGAGCGCAGATACGCAGTATTTT. Translated: CASRPTSGSADTQYF. This chain joins TRBV7-6 and TRBJ2-3; TRBD2 agrees at 11 bases. CDR1 is SGHVS and CDR2 is FNYEAQ in the germline V gene. After removal of 6 bases from V and 4 bases from J, the junction contained 6 bases not matched to a gene. The CDR3 is 15 residues long.

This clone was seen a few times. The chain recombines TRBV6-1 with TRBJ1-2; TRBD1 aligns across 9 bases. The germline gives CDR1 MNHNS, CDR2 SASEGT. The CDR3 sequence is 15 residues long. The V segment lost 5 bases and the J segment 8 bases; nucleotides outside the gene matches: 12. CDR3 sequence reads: CASSPLGTGRYGYTF. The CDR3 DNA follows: TGTGCCAGCAGTCCCCTGGGGACAGGGAGGTACGGCTACACCTTC.

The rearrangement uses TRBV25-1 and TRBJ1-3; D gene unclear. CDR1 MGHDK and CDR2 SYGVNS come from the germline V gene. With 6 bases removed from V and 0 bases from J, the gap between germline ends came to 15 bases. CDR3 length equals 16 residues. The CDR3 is CASRVLMGSSGNTIYF. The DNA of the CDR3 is TGTGCCAGCAGGGTTTTAATGGGGAGCTCTGGAAACACCATATATTTT.

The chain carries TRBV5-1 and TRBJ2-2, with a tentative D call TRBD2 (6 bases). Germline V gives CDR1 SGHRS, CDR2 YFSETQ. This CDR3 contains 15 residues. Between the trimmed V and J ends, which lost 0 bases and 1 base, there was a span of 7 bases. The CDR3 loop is CASSLGGVNTGELFF. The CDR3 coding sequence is TGCGCCAGCAGCTTGGGCGGGGTGAACACCGGGGAGCTGTTTTTT. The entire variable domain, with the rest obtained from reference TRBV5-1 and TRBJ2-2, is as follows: KAGVTQTPRYLIKTRGQQVTLSCSPISGHRSVSWYQQTPGQGLQFLFEYFSETQRNKGNFPGRFSGRQFSNSRSEMNVSTLELGDSALYLCASSLGGVNTGELFFGEGSRLTVL.

The CDR3 here is CSVEKLDRNSGNTIYF. CDR3 coding DNA: TGCAGCGTTGAGAAGTTGGACAGAAACTCTGGAAACACCATATATTTT. The chain combines TRBV29-1 with TRBJ1-3; D might be TRBD1 (6 bases). Trimming shortened V by 3 bases and J by 0 bases, and 15 bases separated the two germline ends. The germline V gene has CDR1 SQVTM and CDR2 ANQGSEA. The CDR3 contains 16 residues. Full variable domain (missing parts from reference TRBV29-1 and TRBJ1-3): SAVISQKPSRDICQRGTSLTIQCQVDSQVTMMFWYRQQPGQSLTLIATANQGSEATYESGFVIDKFPISRPNLTFSTLTVSNMSPEDSSIYLCSVEKLDRNSGNTIYFGEGSWLTVV.

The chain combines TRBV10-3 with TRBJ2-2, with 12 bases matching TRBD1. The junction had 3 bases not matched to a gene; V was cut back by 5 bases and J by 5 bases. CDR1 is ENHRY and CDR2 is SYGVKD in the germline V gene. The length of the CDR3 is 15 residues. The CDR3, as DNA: TGTGCCATCAGTAGGGACAGGGGGCAGACCGGGGAGCTGTTTTTT. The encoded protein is CAISRDRGQTGELFF.

CDR3 bases: TGCGCCAGCAGCCAGGCGAACCCCGGAACTAATGAAAAACTGTTTTTT. Amino acid sequence: CASSQANPGTNEKLFF. The chain carries TRBV5-1 and TRBJ1-4; D unresolved. V lost 4 bases to trimming and J lost 1 base, with 14 bases between them. The germline CDR1 and CDR2 sequences are SGHRS and YFSETQ. This CDR3 spans 16 amino acids.

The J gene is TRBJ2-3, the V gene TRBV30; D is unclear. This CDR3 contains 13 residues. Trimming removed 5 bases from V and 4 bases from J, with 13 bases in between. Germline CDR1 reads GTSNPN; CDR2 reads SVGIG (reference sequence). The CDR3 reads CAWAQRRADTQYF. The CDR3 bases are TGTGCCTGGGCCCAGCGAAGAGCAGATACGCAGTATTTT.

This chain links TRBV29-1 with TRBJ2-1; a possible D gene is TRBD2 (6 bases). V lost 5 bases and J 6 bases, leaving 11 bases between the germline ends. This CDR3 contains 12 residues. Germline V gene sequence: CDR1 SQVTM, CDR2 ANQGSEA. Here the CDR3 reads CSVQGLRNEQFF. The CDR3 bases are TGCAGCGTTCAGGGACTGCGCAATGAGCAGTTCTTC.

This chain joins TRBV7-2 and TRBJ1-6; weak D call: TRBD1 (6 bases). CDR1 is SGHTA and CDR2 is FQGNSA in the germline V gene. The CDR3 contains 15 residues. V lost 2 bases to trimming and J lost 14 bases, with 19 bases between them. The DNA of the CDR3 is TGTGCCAGCAGCTTACCTGGGACACCCATTCTATCCCTCCACTTT. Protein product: CASSLPGTPILSLHF.

The CDR3 sequence: CAVGGRLAGEFPYEQYF. DNA of the CDR3: TGCGCCGTTGGGGGGCGGCTAGCGGGAGAATTTCCCTACGAGCAGTACTTC. This chain joins TRBV10-1 and TRBJ2-7; 10 bases are a match to TRBD2. The CDR3 is 17 amino acids. The V gene end was trimmed by 11 bases and the J gene end by 2 bases; junction bases not matched to a gene: 18. Germline V gene sequence: CDR1 WNHNN, CDR2 SYGVQD (reference sequence).

As DNA, the CDR3 is TGCGCCAGCAGCCCGCGGACTAGCGGCACAGATACGCAGTATTTT. This encodes CASSPRTSGTDTQYF. The chain couples TRBV5-1 to TRBJ2-3; 9 bases agree with TRBD2. This CDR3 contains 15 residues. Germline values: CDR1 SGHRS, CDR2 YFSETQ. With V trimmed by 4 bases and J by 1 base, 4 bases remained unmatched.

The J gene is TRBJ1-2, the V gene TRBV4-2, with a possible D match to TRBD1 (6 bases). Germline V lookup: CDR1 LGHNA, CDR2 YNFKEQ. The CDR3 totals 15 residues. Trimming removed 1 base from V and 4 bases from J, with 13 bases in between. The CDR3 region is CASSQAGVISYGYTF. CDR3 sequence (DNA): TGTGCCAGCAGCCAAGCAGGGGTTATTAGCTATGGCTACACCTTC.

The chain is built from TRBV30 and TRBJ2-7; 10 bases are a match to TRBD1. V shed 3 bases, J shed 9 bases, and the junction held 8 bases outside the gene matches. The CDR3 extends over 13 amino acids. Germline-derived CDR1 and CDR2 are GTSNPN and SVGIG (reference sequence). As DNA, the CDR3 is TGTGCCTGGAGAGGGGACAGGGGCCTGGGGCAGTACTTC. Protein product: CAWRGDRGLGQYF.

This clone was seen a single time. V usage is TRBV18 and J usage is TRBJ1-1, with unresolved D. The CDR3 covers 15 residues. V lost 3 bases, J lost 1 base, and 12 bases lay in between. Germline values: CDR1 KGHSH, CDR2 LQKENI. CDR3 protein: CASSPPKRSNTEAFF. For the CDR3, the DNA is TGTGCCAGCTCACCCCCCAAGAGGTCGAACACTGAAGCTTTCTTT.

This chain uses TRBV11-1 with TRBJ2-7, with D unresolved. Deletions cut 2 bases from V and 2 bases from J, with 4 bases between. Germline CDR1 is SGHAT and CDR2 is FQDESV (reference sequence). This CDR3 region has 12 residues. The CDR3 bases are TGTGCCAGCAGCTTAACTGCCTACGAGCAGTACTTC. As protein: CASSLTAYEQYF.

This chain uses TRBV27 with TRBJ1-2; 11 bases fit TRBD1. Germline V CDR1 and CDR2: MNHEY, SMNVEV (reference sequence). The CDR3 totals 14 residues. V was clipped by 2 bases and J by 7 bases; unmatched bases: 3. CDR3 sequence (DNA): TGTGCCAGCAGTTTAGGACAGGGGGCGATTGGCTACACCTTC. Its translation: CASSLGQGAIGYTF.

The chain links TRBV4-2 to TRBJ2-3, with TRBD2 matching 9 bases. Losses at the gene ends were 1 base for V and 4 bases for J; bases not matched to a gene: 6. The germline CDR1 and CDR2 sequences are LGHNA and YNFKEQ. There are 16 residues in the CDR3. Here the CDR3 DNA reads TGTGCCAGCAGCCAAGGTCGCGGGGGGGCATCAGATACGCAGTATTTT. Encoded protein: CASSQGRGGASDTQYF.

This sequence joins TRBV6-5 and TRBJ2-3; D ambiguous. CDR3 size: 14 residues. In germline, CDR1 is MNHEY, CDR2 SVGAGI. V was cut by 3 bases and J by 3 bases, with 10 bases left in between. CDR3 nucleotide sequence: TGTGCCAGCAGTTATCGGCTAGAAACAGATACGCAGTATTTT. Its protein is CASSYRLETDTQYF.

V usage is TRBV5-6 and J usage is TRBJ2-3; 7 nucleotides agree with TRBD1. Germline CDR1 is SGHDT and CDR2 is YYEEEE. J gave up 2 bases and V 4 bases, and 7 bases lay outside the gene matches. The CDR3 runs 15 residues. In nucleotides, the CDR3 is TGTGCCAGCAGCCCCGGGACAGATAACACAGATACGCAGTATTTT. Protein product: CASSPGTDNTDTQYF.

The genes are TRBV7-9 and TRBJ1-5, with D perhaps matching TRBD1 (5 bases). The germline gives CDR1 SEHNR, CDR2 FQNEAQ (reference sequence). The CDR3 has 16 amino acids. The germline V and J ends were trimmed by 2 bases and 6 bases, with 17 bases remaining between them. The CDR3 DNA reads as TGTGCCAGCAGCTTATGGGACGGGACTTTAGGTCAGCCCCAGCATTTT. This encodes CASSLWDGTLGQPQHF.

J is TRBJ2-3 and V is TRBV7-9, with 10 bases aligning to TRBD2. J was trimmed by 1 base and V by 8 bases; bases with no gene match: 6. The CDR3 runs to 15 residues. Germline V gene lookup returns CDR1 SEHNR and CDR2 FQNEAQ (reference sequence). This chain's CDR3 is CASGAGTSGTDTQYF. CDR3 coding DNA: TGTGCCAGCGGGGCCGGGACTAGCGGCACAGATACGCAGTATTTT.